The 9 T cell receptor beta chains reported below all come from one sample, sequenced in a study of blood T cell repertoires in COVID-19. Clones were read by immunoSEQ multiplex PCR, and TCRdb kept only the in-frame ones, dropping some. The repertoire holds about 210,000 clones, with about 84% as singletons. Specimen: peripheral blood. Every receptor here comes from a human donor in a cohort sampled during active COVID-19.

The chain employs TRBV2 and TRBJ1-6; D is unresolved. The germline gives CDR1 SNHLY, CDR2 FYNNEI. V lost 11 bases to trimming and J lost 0 bases, with 14 bases between them. This CDR3 is 15 amino acids long. The CDR3 region has the DNA TGTGCCGGTCGTCAAGAGCGCTCCTATAATTCACCCCTCCACTTT. This sequence encodes CAGRQERSYNSPLHF.

This clone showed up just a few times. This chain joins TRBV9 and TRBJ2-1; 9 bases match TRBD2. The germline V gene has CDR1 SGDLS and CDR2 YYNGEE. With 4 bases clipped from V and 7 bases from J, the junction kept 9 bases outside the gene matches. There are 15 residues in the CDR3. The CDR3 spells CASSPGGTSTNEQFF. CDR3 coding DNA: TGTGCCAGCAGCCCAGGGGGGACTAGCACAAATGAGCAGTTCTTC.

The chain couples TRBV28 to TRBJ1-2; 8 nucleotides line up with TRBD1. The CDR3 totals 14 residues. V lost 2 bases, J lost 5 bases, and 4 bases stayed unmatched. Per germline, CDR1 MDHEN and CDR2 SYDVKM. The CDR3 loop is CASSLTQGGYGYTF. In DNA form, the CDR3 reads TGTGCCAGCAGTTTAACACAGGGGGGGTATGGCTACACCTTC.

CDR3 amino acids: CASSPMDREGSPLHF. The CDR3 DNA is TGCGCCAGCAGCCCTATGGACAGGGAGGGATCACCCCTCCACTTT. The chain carries TRBV4-1 and TRBJ1-6; 8 bases map to TRBD1. This CDR3 contains 15 residues. Germline V gives CDR1 MGHRA, CDR2 YSYEKL. V was clipped by 4 bases and J by 10 bases; unmatched bases: 9.

The V gene is TRBV7-9, the J gene TRBJ2-7; D remains ambiguous. Looked up from germline, CDR1 is SEHNR and CDR2 is FQNEAQ (reference sequence). V was cut by 5 bases and J by 2 bases, with 13 bases left in between. CDR3 length: 14 amino acids. For the CDR3, the DNA is TGTGCCAGCAGCCCAGATCAGGTTACCTACGAGCAGTACTTC. It specifies CASSPDQVTYEQYF.

The chain is built from TRBV5-1 and TRBJ1-1, with TRBD1 identical over 7 bases. The CDR3 is made up of 13 amino acids. The junction had 7 bases not matched to a gene; V was cut back by 6 bases and J by 5 bases. In germline, CDR1 is SGHRS, CDR2 YFSETQ. This CDR3 reads CASTIARGTEAFF. DNA for the CDR3: TGCGCCAGCACCATTGCCAGGGGGACTGAAGCTTTCTTT.

This clone was seen a few times. The chain employs TRBV3-1 (or the pseudogene TRBV3-2) and TRBJ2-5; 10 nucleotides line up with TRBD2. V lost 2 bases, J lost 4 bases, and 10 bases stayed unmatched. This CDR3 contains 17 residues. Germline assignment: CDR1 LGHDT and CDR2 YNNKEL (reference sequence). For the CDR3, the DNA is TGTGCCAGCAGCCAATGGTCCAGCGGGAGGGCCGCAGAGACCCAGTACTTC. Translating gives CASSQWSSGRAAETQYF.

The V and J genes are TRBV6-6 and TRBJ2-7, with D possibly matching TRBD2 (6 bases). The V gene's germline CDR1 is MNHNY and CDR2 SVGAGI (reference sequence). CDR3 length: 14 residues. Trimming removed 2 bases at V and 7 bases at J, with 15 bases between. The DNA for the CDR3 is TGTGCCAGCAGTTACGGTTGGGGGGACGGGGAGCAGTACTTC. Its translation is CASSYGWGDGEQYF.

The V call is TRBV19, the J call TRBJ2-7, with TRBD1 matching 10 bases. The germline V gene has CDR1 LNHDA and CDR2 SQIVND (reference sequence). This CDR3 is 15 amino acids long. The ends lost 5 bases at V and 0 bases at J; junction bases unmatched: 4. CDR3 region: CASSHGQGGSYEQYF. The CDR3 DNA follows: TGTGCCAGTAGTCATGGACAGGGGGGCTCCTACGAGCAGTACTTC.